A selection of T cell receptor beta chains follows, all from one sample in a study of blood T cells in healthy people across ages. TCRdb re-called the 5' RACE reads through MiXCR, storing one row per CDR3 protein. In the table there are about 670,000 distinct CDR3 sequences, approximately 52% of which are singletons. The source material was blood. These receptors all stem from an elderly woman in good health. CDR3s include the opening cysteine and the closing phenylalanine or tryptophan. Fields, in order: clone size, V gene, J gene, CDR3 length, D gene, CDR3 DNA, CDR3 protein. D genes are given only for firm matches. Expanded clones get a size class; other rows say once, few or many, or leave the size out.

abundance: once
v_gene: TRBV2
j_gene: TRBJ2-2
len: 17
d_gene: TRBD2
CDR3nt: TGTGCCAGCAGTGCTCTAGCGGGGGGGCATATCGCCGGGGAGCTGTTTTTT
CDR3aa: CASSALAGGHIAGELFF

abundance: .
v_gene: TRBV15
j_gene: TRBJ1-3
len: 15
d_gene: .
CDR3nt: TGTGCCACCAGCAGATCGGGGAGCTCTGGAAACACCATATATTTT
CDR3aa: CATSRSGSSGNTIYF

abundance: .
v_gene: TRBV18
j_gene: TRBJ2-1
len: 13
d_gene: .
CDR3nt: TGTGCCAGCTCACCACCGGCCTGGGATGAGCAGGTCTTC
CDR3aa: CASSPPAWDEQVF

abundance: few
v_gene: TRBV20-1
j_gene: TRBJ2-1
len: 16
d_gene: .
CDR3nt: TGCAGTGCTCAGACCGGGGCAACCGCCTCCTACAATGAGCAGTTCTTC
CDR3aa: CSAQTGATASYNEQFF

abundance: .
v_gene: TRBV29-1
j_gene: TRBJ2-1
len: 15
d_gene: .
CDR3nt: TGCAGCGTTGAGCGGGACGGTAACTCCTACAATGAGCAGTTCTTC
CDR3aa: CSVERDGNSYNEQFF

abundance: .
v_gene: TRBV6-5
j_gene: TRBJ2-7
len: 16
d_gene: .
CDR3nt: TGTGCCAGCAGTTCCGGGACACCCGAGCTCTACAATGAGCAGTACTTC
CDR3aa: CASSSGTPELYNEQYF

abundance: few
v_gene: TRBV29-1
j_gene: TRBJ2-4
len: 10
d_gene: .
CDR3nt: TGCAGCGTTGAGGAGAACATTCAGTACTTC
CDR3aa: CSVEENIQYF

abundance: .
v_gene: TRBV2
j_gene: TRBJ2-3
len: 12
d_gene: .
CDR3nt: TGTGCCAACAGTCCAATGACAAAGGATCGGTATTTT
CDR3aa: CANSPMTKDRYF

abundance: .
v_gene: TRBV21-1
j_gene: TRBJ2-3
len: 17
d_gene: .
CDR3nt: TGTGCCAGCAGCAAAGTATACAGGGTGCTGAGCACAGATACGCAGTATTTT
CDR3aa: CASSKVYRVLSTDTQYF

abundance: .
v_gene: TRBV7-2
j_gene: TRBJ2-1
len: 14
d_gene: .
CDR3nt: TGTGCCAGCAGGAAGGGGCTCGCTCCCAATGAGCAGTTCTTC
CDR3aa: CASRKGLAPNEQFF

abundance: .
v_gene: TRBV6-2/TRBV6-3
j_gene: TRBJ1-2
len: 12
d_gene: .
CDR3nt: TGTGCCAGCAGAACCGCGGGAGATGGCTACACCTTC
CDR3aa: CASRTAGDGYTF

abundance: .
v_gene: TRBV15
j_gene: TRBJ2-3
len: 13
d_gene: .
CDR3nt: TGTGCCACCAGCCCGGACAGCACAGATACGCAGTATTTT
CDR3aa: CATSPDSTDTQYF

abundance: many
v_gene: TRBV12-3/TRBV12-4
j_gene: TRBJ2-1
len: 14
d_gene: TRBD2
CDR3nt: TGTGCCAGCAGTTCACTAGCGGGAGTTCTTGAGCAGTTCTTC
CDR3aa: CASSSLAGVLEQFF

abundance: .
v_gene: TRBV20-1
j_gene: TRBJ2-3
len: 14
d_gene: .
CDR3nt: TGCAGTGCTAGAGATAGACTTGGTCCCAGTATGCAGTATTTT
CDR3aa: CSARDRLGPSMQYF

abundance: many
v_gene: TRBV29-1
j_gene: TRBJ1-2
len: 12
d_gene: .
CDR3nt: TGCAGCGTCGGGACGGATTTTAATGGCTACACCTTC
CDR3aa: CSVGTDFNGYTF

abundance: .
v_gene: TRBV19
j_gene: TRBJ2-6
len: 16
d_gene: .
CDR3nt: TGTGCCAGTAGTATAGGCACAGTCTCTGGGGCCAACGTCCTGACTTTC
CDR3aa: CASSIGTVSGANVLTF

abundance: .
v_gene: TRBV7-2
j_gene: TRBJ1-6
len: 17
d_gene: .
CDR3nt: TGTGCCAGCAGCTTAGCGCTCCGGGCAGGGAGGGGTTCGACCCTCCACTTT
CDR3aa: CASSLALRAGRGSTLHF

abundance: many
v_gene: TRBV5-1
j_gene: TRBJ2-1
len: 16
d_gene: .
CDR3nt: TGCGCCAGCAGCGTGCTAGGGGGGAGGGCCGACAATGAGCAGTTCTTC
CDR3aa: CASSVLGGRADNEQFF

abundance: .
v_gene: TRBV6-5
j_gene: TRBJ2-7
len: 13
d_gene: .
CDR3nt: TGTGCCAGCAGTTACAACGGGGTGAACGAGCAGTACTTC
CDR3aa: CASSYNGVNEQYF

abundance: .
v_gene: TRBV20-1
j_gene: TRBJ1-2
len: 16
d_gene: TRBD1
CDR3nt: TGCAGTGCTAGGAGGGCAGACAGGGCTTGGAACTATGGCTACACCTTC
CDR3aa: CSARRADRAWNYGYTF

abundance: many
v_gene: TRBV5-5
j_gene: TRBJ2-7
len: 15
d_gene: .
CDR3nt: TGTGCCAGCAGCTTCGGCGGAGAGATTAGCTACGAGCAGTACTTC
CDR3aa: CASSFGGEISYEQYF

abundance: few
v_gene: TRBV7-2
j_gene: TRBJ2-2
len: 11
d_gene: .
CDR3nt: TGTGCCAGCAGCTTACAGGGGGAGCTGTTTTTT
CDR3aa: CASSLQGELFF

abundance: .
v_gene: TRBV6-5
j_gene: TRBJ2-1
len: 19
d_gene: TRBD2
CDR3nt: TGTGCCAGCAGTTACCCAAGGACTAGCGGGAGCAACCTTGGCGATGAGCAGTTCTTC
CDR3aa: CASSYPRTSGSNLGDEQFF

abundance: .
v_gene: TRBV12-3/TRBV12-4
j_gene: TRBJ2-3
len: 16
d_gene: .
CDR3nt: TGTGCCAGTAGTTTGGAGAGAACGGGTGGCACAGATACGCAGTATTTT
CDR3aa: CASSLERTGGTDTQYF

abundance: .
v_gene: TRBV9
j_gene: TRBJ2-1
len: 14
d_gene: TRBD2
CDR3nt: TGTGCCAGCAGCGAGAGGTTAGCGGGAAATGAGCAGTTCTTC
CDR3aa: CASSERLAGNEQFF

abundance: many
v_gene: TRBV20-1
j_gene: TRBJ1-6
len: 13
d_gene: .
CDR3nt: TGCAGTGCTAGAGGGCGGTCAAATTCACCCCTCCACTTT
CDR3aa: CSARGRSNSPLHF

abundance: .
v_gene: TRBV12-3/TRBV12-4
j_gene: TRBJ1-5
len: 17
d_gene: TRBD1
CDR3nt: TGTGCCAGCAGCCCCGGACAGGGTGCCGCCCAAGGTCAGCCCCAGCATTTT
CDR3aa: CASSPGQGAAQGQPQHF

abundance: many
v_gene: TRBV21-1
j_gene: TRBJ1-2
len: 18
d_gene: .
CDR3nt: TGTGCCAGCAGCAAAGTAGGTCGCCAGGGGCCCCTCGGCTATGGCTACACCTTC
CDR3aa: CASSKVGRQGPLGYGYTF

abundance: many
v_gene: TRBV2
j_gene: TRBJ2-4
len: 16
d_gene: .
CDR3nt: TGTGCCAGCAGTGAAGTGGAGCAGGGGGGAAAAAACATTCAGTACTTC
CDR3aa: CASSEVEQGGKNIQYF

abundance: many
v_gene: TRBV10-3
j_gene: TRBJ2-1
len: 14
d_gene: TRBD1
CDR3nt: TGTGCCATCCAACGGGACAGAACCTACAATGAGCAGTTCTTC
CDR3aa: CAIQRDRTYNEQFF

abundance: .
v_gene: TRBV20-1
j_gene: TRBJ1-5
len: 15
d_gene: .
CDR3nt: TGCAGTGCTAGAGATAGGAGCAGTTACAATCAGCCCCAGCATTTT
CDR3aa: CSARDRSSYNQPQHF

abundance: .
v_gene: TRBV2
j_gene: TRBJ2-2
len: 15
d_gene: .
CDR3nt: TGTGCCAGCAGTGAATCTACAGCTTACACCGGGGAGCTGTTTTTT
CDR3aa: CASSESTAYTGELFF

abundance: .
v_gene: TRBV29-1
j_gene: TRBJ2-7
len: 12
d_gene: .
CDR3nt: TGCAGCGTTGTATCGGGGACCTACGAGCAGTACTTC
CDR3aa: CSVVSGTYEQYF

abundance: .
v_gene: TRBV2
j_gene: TRBJ2-2
len: 14
d_gene: .
CDR3nt: TGTGCCAGCAGTGTGATAGCGAACACCGGGGAGCTGTTTTTT
CDR3aa: CASSVIANTGELFF

abundance: many
v_gene: TRBV6-6
j_gene: TRBJ1-2
len: 13
d_gene: .
CDR3nt: TGTGCCAGCAGTTCAGGCGGTGACAGGGGCTACACCTTC
CDR3aa: CASSSGGDRGYTF

abundance: many
v_gene: TRBV7-9
j_gene: TRBJ2-3
len: 13
d_gene: .
CDR3nt: TGTGCCAGCAGCTCTCGGGGCCCAGATACGCAGTATTTT
CDR3aa: CASSSRGPDTQYF

abundance: .
v_gene: TRBV5-1
j_gene: TRBJ2-2
len: 15
d_gene: .
CDR3nt: TGCGCCAGCAGCTTACGGGTAGGAGAGACCGGGGAGCTGTTTTTT
CDR3aa: CASSLRVGETGELFF

abundance: many
v_gene: TRBV21-1
j_gene: TRBJ2-1
len: 12
d_gene: .
CDR3nt: TGTGCCAGCAGCGCCCGACTAGCGGAGCAGTTCTTC
CDR3aa: CASSARLAEQFF

abundance: .
v_gene: TRBV4-2
j_gene: TRBJ2-2
len: 17
d_gene: TRBD2
CDR3nt: TGTGCCAGCAGCCAAGGCTCGGGGGGGCCCGGCACCGGGGAGCTGTTTTTT
CDR3aa: CASSQGSGGPGTGELFF

abundance: .
v_gene: TRBV12-3/TRBV12-4
j_gene: TRBJ2-3
len: 15
d_gene: .
CDR3nt: TGTGCCAGCAGTTCCCGGGGGAGGTGCACAGATACGCAGTATTTT
CDR3aa: CASSSRGRCTDTQYF

abundance: .
v_gene: TRBV29-1
j_gene: TRBJ2-4
len: 12
d_gene: .
CDR3nt: TGCAGCGTTGATATAGGGGTAAACATTCAGTACTTC
CDR3aa: CSVDIGVNIQYF

abundance: many
v_gene: TRBV5-6
j_gene: TRBJ2-1
len: 14
d_gene: TRBD2
CDR3nt: TGTGCCAGCAGCGCGGGGGGCTCCTACAATGAGCAGTTCTTC
CDR3aa: CASSAGGSYNEQFF

abundance: many
v_gene: TRBV7-9
j_gene: TRBJ2-3
len: 16
d_gene: .
CDR3nt: TGTGCCAGCAGCTTGTTTCACGGGAGTAGCACAGATACGCAGTATTTT
CDR3aa: CASSLFHGSSTDTQYF

abundance: few
v_gene: TRBV30
j_gene: TRBJ2-1
len: 12
d_gene: .
CDR3nt: TGTGCCGGGAGTGATGGCTACAATGAGCAGTTCTTC
CDR3aa: CAGSDGYNEQFF

abundance: many
v_gene: TRBV10-3
j_gene: TRBJ2-1
len: 13
d_gene: .
CDR3nt: TGTGCCAGTGGGGTGGCAGGGGCCAATGAGCAGTTCTTC
CDR3aa: CASGVAGANEQFF

abundance: few
v_gene: TRBV20-1
j_gene: TRBJ1-2
len: 13
d_gene: .
CDR3nt: TGCAGTGCTAGAAACGGGCCTAACTATGGCTACACCTTC
CDR3aa: CSARNGPNYGYTF

abundance: .
v_gene: TRBV27
j_gene: TRBJ2-5
len: 15
d_gene: .
CDR3nt: TGTGCCAGCAGTCAATCCGGGACGGATCAAGAGACCCAGTACTTC
CDR3aa: CASSQSGTDQETQYF

abundance: many
v_gene: TRBV20-1
j_gene: TRBJ2-1
len: 14
d_gene: TRBD2
CDR3nt: TGCAGTGCTAGGACTAGCGGGAGGGGCAATGAGCAGTTCTTC
CDR3aa: CSARTSGRGNEQFF

abundance: .
v_gene: TRBV20-1
j_gene: TRBJ1-1
len: 15
d_gene: .
CDR3nt: TGCAGTGCTAGAGATCTGGCCGGAAGCAACACTGAAGCTTTCTTT
CDR3aa: CSARDLAGSNTEAFF

abundance: .
v_gene: TRBV12-3/TRBV12-4
j_gene: TRBJ2-3
len: 14
d_gene: .
CDR3nt: TGTGCCAGCAGTACGGACAGTGAAACAGATACGCAGTATTTT
CDR3aa: CASSTDSETDTQYF

abundance: many
v_gene: TRBV12-3/TRBV12-4
j_gene: TRBJ2-1
len: 15
d_gene: TRBD2
CDR3nt: TGTGCCAGCAGCCTAGCGGGGGGGCGAAAGTATGAGCAGTTCTTC
CDR3aa: CASSLAGGRKYEQFF

abundance: .
v_gene: TRBV9
j_gene: TRBJ2-7
len: 15
d_gene: .
CDR3nt: TGTGCCAGCAGCGTTTCGGCAGGTACCTACAATGAGCAGTACTTC
CDR3aa: CASSVSAGTYNEQYF